This TCR beta chain was identified during a study of blood T cell repertoires in COVID-19. This CDR3 comprises 17 residues. With V trimmed by 5 bases and J by 8 bases, 18 bases remained unmatched. Germline CDR1 reads LNHNV; CDR2 reads YYDKDF (reference sequence). Only in-frame clones appear in the TCRdb table, and some are missing; sequencing was by immunoSEQ multiplex PCR. The sample contains approximately 21,000 clones, roughly 73% of which appear only once. This clone was observed a handful of times. The TCR comes from a human donor in a cohort sampled during active or convalescent COVID-19. The rearrangement joins TRBV15 to TRBJ2-4, with 7 bases fitting TRBD2. Sequenced material: peripheral blood. CDR3 DNA: TGTGCCACCAGCGAAGATCTTGGGCCTAAGGGGAGGGACATTCAGTACTTC. It is translated as CATSEDLGPKGRDIQYF.